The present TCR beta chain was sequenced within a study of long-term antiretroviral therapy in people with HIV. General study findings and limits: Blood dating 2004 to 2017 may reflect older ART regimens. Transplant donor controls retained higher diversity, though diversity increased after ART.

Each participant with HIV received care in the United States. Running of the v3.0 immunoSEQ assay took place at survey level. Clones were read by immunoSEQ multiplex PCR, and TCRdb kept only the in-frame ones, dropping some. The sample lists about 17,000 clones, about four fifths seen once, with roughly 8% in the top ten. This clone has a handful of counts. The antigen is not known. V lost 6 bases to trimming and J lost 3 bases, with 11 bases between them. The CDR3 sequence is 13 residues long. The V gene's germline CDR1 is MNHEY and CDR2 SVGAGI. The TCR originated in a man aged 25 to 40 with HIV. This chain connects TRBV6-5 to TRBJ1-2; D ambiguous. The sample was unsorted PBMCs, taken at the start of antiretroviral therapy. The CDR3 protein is CASSPAGDYGYTF. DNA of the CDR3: TGTGCCAGCAGCCCTGCCGGGGACTATGGCTACACCTTC.